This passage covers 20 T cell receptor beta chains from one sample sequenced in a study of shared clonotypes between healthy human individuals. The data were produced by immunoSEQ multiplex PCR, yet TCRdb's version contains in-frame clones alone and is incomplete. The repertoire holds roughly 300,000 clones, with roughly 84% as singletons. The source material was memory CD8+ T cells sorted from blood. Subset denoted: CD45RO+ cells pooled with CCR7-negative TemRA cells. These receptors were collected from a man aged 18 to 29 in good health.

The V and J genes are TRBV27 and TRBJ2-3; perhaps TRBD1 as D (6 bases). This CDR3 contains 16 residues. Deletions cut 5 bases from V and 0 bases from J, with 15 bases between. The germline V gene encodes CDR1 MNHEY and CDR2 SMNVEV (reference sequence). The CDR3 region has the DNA TGTGCCAGCAGTCCGGGACATTGGGAAAGCACAGATACGCAGTATTTT. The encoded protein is CASSPGHWESTDTQYF.

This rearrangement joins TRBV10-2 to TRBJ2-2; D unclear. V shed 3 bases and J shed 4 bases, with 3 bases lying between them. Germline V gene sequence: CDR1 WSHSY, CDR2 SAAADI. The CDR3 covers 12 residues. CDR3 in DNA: TGCGCCAGCAGTGACGGCACCGGGGAGCTGTTTTTT. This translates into CASSDGTGELFF.

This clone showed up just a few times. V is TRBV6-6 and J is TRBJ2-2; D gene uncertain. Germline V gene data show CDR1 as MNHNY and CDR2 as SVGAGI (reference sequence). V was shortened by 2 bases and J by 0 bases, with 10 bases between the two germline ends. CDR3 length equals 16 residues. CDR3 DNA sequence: TGTGCCAGCAGTTACCTTTCGGGCTCGAACACCGGGGAGCTGTTTTTT. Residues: CASSYLSGSNTGELFF.

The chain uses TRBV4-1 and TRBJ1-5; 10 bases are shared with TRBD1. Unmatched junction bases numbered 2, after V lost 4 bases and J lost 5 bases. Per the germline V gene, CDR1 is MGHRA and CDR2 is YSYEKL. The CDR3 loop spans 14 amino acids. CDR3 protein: CASSRGTGDQPQHF. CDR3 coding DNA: TGCGCCAGCAGCCGAGGGACAGGGGATCAGCCCCAGCATTTT.

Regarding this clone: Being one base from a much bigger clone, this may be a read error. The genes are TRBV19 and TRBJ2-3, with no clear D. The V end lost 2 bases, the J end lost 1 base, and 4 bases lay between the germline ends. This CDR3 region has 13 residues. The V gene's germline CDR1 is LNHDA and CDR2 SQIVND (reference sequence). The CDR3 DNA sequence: TGTGCCAGTAGTATAATAGGCACAGATACGCAGTATTTT. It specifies CASSIIGTDTQYF.

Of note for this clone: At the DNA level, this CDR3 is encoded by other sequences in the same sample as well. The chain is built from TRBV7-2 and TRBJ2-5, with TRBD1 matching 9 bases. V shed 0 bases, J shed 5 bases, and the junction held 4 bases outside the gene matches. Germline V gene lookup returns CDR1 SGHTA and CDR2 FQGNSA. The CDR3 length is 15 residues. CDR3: CASSLAGQGWETQYF. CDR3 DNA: TGTGCCAGCAGCTTAGCGGGACAGGGCTGGGAGACCCAGTACTTC.

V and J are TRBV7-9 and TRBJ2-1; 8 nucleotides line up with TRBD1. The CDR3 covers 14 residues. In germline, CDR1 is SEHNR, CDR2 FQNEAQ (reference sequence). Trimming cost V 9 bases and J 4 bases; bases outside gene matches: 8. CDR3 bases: TGTGCCAGTTCAGGGGGCGCCTCTTACAATGAGCAGTTCTTC. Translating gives CASSGGASYNEQFF.

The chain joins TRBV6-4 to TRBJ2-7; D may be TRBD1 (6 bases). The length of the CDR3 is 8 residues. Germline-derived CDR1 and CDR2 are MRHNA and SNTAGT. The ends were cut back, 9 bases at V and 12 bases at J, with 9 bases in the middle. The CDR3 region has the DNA TGTGCCAGGGAGGACAGGTACTTC. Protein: CAREDRYF.

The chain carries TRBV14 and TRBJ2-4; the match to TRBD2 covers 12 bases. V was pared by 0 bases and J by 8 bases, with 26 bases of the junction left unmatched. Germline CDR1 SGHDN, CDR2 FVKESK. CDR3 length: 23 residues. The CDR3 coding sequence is TGTGCCAGCAGCCAAGAGCCCCGGACCTGGGCTAGCGGGAGGGCGGAAGTTAGAGACATTCAGTACTTC. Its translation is CASSQEPRTWASGRAEVRDIQYF.

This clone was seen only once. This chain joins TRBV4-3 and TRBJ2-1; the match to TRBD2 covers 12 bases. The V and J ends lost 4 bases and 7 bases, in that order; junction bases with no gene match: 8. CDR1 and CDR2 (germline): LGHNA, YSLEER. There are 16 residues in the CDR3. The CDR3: CASSPTTGTSGNEQFF. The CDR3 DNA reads TGCGCCAGCAGCCCCACAACCGGGACTAGCGGGAATGAGCAGTTCTTC.

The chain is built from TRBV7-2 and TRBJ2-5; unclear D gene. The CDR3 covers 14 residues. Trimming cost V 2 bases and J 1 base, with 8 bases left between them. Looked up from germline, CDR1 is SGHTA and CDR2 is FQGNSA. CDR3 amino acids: CASSLPIGQETQYF. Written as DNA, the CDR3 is TGTGCCAGCAGCTTACCTATAGGCCAAGAGACCCAGTACTTC.

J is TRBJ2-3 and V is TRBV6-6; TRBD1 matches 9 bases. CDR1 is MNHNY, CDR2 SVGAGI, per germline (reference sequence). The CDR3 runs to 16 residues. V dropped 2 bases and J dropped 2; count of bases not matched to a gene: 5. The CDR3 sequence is CASSYLTGGLTDTQYF. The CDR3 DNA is TGTGCCAGCAGTTACCTAACAGGGGGCCTCACAGATACGCAGTATTTT.

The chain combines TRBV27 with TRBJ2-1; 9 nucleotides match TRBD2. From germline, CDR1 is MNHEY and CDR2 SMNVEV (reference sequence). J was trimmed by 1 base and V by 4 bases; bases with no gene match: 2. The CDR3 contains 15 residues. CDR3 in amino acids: CASSSAGGSYNEQFF. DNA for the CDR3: TGTGCCAGCAGTTCAGCGGGAGGTTCCTACAATGAGCAGTTCTTC.

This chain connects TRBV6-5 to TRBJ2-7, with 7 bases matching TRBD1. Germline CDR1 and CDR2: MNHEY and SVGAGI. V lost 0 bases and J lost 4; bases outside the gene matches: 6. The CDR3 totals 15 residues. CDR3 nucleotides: TGTGCCAGCAGTTACTCAGGACAGGTAGGGTACGAGCAGTACTTC. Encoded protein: CASSYSGQVGYEQYF.

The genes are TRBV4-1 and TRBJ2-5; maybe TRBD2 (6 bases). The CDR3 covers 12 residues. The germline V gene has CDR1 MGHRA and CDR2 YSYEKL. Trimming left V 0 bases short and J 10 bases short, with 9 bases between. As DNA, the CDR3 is TGCGCCAGCAGCCAAGATGCGGGGTACCAGTACTTC. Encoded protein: CASSQDAGYQYF.

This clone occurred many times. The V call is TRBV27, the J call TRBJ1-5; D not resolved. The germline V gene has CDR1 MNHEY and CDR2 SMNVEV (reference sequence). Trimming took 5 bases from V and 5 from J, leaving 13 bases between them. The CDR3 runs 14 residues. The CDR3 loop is CASSPLTVDQPQHF. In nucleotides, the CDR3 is TGTGCCAGCAGTCCACTTACCGTGGATCAGCCCCAGCATTTT.

The CDR3 loop reads CASSVGRLAGSYEQYF. The CDR3 coding sequence is TGTGCCAGCAGCGTAGGCCGGCTAGCGGGGTCCTACGAGCAGTACTTC. The V and J genes are TRBV9 and TRBJ2-7, with 9 nucleotides matching TRBD2. Trimming removed 0 bases from V and 1 base from J; junction bases left unmatched: 5. This CDR3 has 16 amino acids. Germline CDR1 SGDLS, CDR2 YYNGEE.

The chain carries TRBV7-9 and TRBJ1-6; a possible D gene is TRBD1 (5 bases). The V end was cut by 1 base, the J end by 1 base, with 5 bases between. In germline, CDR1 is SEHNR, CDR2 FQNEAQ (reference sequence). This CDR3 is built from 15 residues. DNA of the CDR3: TGTGCCAGCAGCTTAGGGGGGTCCTATAATTCACCCCTCCACTTT. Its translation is CASSLGGSYNSPLHF.

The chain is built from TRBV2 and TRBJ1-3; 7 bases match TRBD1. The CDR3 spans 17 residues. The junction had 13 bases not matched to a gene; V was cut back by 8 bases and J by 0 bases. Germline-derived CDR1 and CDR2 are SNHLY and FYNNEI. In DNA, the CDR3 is TGTGCCAGCTTAGACAGGGCTATTTCCTACTCTGGAAACACCATATATTTT. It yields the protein CASLDRAISYSGNTIYF. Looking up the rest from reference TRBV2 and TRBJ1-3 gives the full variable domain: EPEVTQTPSHQVTQMGQEVILRCVPISNHLYFYWYRQILGQKVEFLVSFYNNEISEKSEIFDDQFSVERPDGSNFTLKIRSTKLEDSAMYFCASLDRAISYSGNTIYFGEGSWLTVV.

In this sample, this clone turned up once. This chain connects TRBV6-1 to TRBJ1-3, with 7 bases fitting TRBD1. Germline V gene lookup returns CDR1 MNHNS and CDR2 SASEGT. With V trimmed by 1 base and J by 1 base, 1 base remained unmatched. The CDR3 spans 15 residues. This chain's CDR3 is CASSEDRGSGNTIYF. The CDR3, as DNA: TGTGCCAGCAGTGAAGACAGGGGATCTGGAAACACCATATATTTT.